A selection of T cell receptor beta chains follows, all from one sample in a study of T-cell reconstitution after alpha-beta-depleted transplantation in children. TCRdb reprocessed the PCR reads with MiXCR, giving one entry per CDR3 protein. Of about 120,000 distinct CDR3 sequences listed, about 23% were seen once; the top ten hold roughly a tenth. Sequenced material: PBMCs, mostly from graft donor cells, taken 180 days after TCRalphabeta/CD19-depleted stem cell transplant. The receptors come from a male patient aged 2-9 years who had a stem cell transplant for chronic granulomatous disease, so the T cells may come from the graft donor. Each CDR3 is given with its conserved first and last residue. A D gene is named only where the DNA matches it firmly. The size entry is marked missing in some rows and otherwise reads once, few, many or a size class.

.	TRBV5-1	TRBJ2-7	few	TGCGCCAGCAGAGACAGGGCGGGGTACGAGCAGTACTTC	CASRDRAGYEQYF
.	TRBV15	TRBJ2-7	few	TGTGCCACCAGCAGAGATGCAACCTACGAGCAGTACTTC	CATSRDATYEQYF
.	TRBV5-1	TRBJ1-4	.	TGCGCCAGCAGCTTGGTTATGGACAAAAATGAAAAACTGTTTTTT	CASSLVMDKNEKLFF
TRBD1	TRBV5-1	TRBJ2-1	few	TGCGCCAGCGGCAGGGGGCTTGGCTCCTACAATGAGCAGTTCTTC	CASGRGLGSYNEQFF
.	TRBV20-1	TRBJ2-1	.	TGCAGTGCTAGAGGCCGAGTTCGCAATGAGCAGTTCTTC	CSARGRVRNEQFF
TRBD1	TRBV5-1	TRBJ2-7	few	TGCGCCAGCAGCCCGACAGGGGATGTCTACGAGCAGTACTTC	CASSPTGDVYEQYF
.	TRBV5-6	TRBJ2-3	.	TGTGCCAGCAGCCCGGATCGTGGCACAGATACGCAGTATTTT	CASSPDRGTDTQYF
.	TRBV4-3	TRBJ1-3	.	TGCGCCAGCAGCCAATCCTGGGCCTCTGGAAACACCATATATTTT	CASSQSWASGNTIYF
.	TRBV5-1	TRBJ2-7	.	TGCGCCAGCAGCTGGGGGGTCCAGGGATACGAGCAGTACTTC	CASSWGVQGYEQYF
.	TRBV5-1	TRBJ2-2	.	TGCGCCAGCAGCTTAGCAGGAAGCCCGGGCACCGGGGAGCTGTTTTTT	CASSLAGSPGTGELFF
.	TRBV29-1	TRBJ2-5	many	TGCAGCGTTGTTCGGGACCCCTTCGGGGAGACCCAGTACTTC	CSVVRDPFGETQYF
.	TRBV7-3	TRBJ2-1	.	TGTGCCAGCAGCCCGAATGAGCAGTTCTTC	CASSPNEQFF
.	TRBV20-1	TRBJ2-1	.	TGCAGTGCGCTCCTCCCGCGGAACCTTTACAATGAGCAGTTCTTC	CSALLPRNLYNEQFF
.	TRBV15	TRBJ2-1	.	TGTGCCACCAGCGTCCTGAGACACTCCTACAATGAGCAGTTCTTC	CATSVLRHSYNEQFF
TRBD1	TRBV29-1	TRBJ2-7	few	TGCAGCGTTTTCACAGGGGTCGGGTACGAGCAGTACTTC	CSVFTGVGYEQYF
.	TRBV11-2	TRBJ2-3	.	TGTGCCAGCAGCTTTGGGCTCCCGGGGACCACAGATACGCAGTATTTT	CASSFGLPGTTDTQYF
.	TRBV5-4	TRBJ2-5	.	TGTGCCAGCTCAGTCTCAGGAGGGACAGAAAAGACCCAGTACTTC	CASSVSGGTEKTQYF
.	TRBV5-1	TRBJ2-7	.	TGCGCCAGCAGCATTGGGTCCTACGAGCAGTACTTC	CASSIGSYEQYF
.	TRBV12-1	TRBJ1-5	.	TGTGCCAGCAGCTGCGGACAGGGTGGTAATCAGCCCCAGCATTTT	CASSCGQGGNQPQHF
.	TRBV21-1	TRBJ2-1	few	TGTGCCAGCAGCAACACACGCTACAATGAGCAGTTCTTC	CASSNTRYNEQFF
.	TRBV12-3/TRBV12-4	TRBJ2-2	.	TGTGCCAGCATCAAAGGGGGGATCGGGGAGCTGTTTTTT	CASIKGGIGELFF
TRBD2	TRBV9	TRBJ2-1	many	TGTGCCAGCACCCCCCGTGTAGCGGGAGGTGAGCAGTTCTTC	CASTPRVAGGEQFF
.	TRBV20-1	TRBJ2-4	many	TGCAGTGCTAGTCCGTACGGTACCGACAAAAACATTCAGTACTTC	CSASPYGTDKNIQYF
TRBD1	TRBV29-1	TRBJ1-4	many	TGCAGCGTTGAGGGACAGGAAAATGAAAAACTGTTTTTT	CSVEGQENEKLFF
.	TRBV5-5	TRBJ2-3	many	TGTGCCAGCAGCTTGGATCTGGGCAGGGCAGATACGCAGTATTTT	CASSLDLGRADTQYF
TRBD1	TRBV12-3/TRBV12-4	TRBJ1-5	many	TGCGCCAGCAGCTTGGGACAGGGAAATCAGCCCCAGCATTTT	CASSLGQGNQPQHF
.	TRBV27	TRBJ2-5	.	TGTGCCAGCAGTCTTACGGGGCTGGGGCCTCTGGAGGCCCAGTACTTC	CASSLTGLGPLEAQYF
.	TRBV5-1	TRBJ2-5	.	TGCGCCAGCAGCGAGGACGGACTACGCTGGGAGACCCAGTACTTC	CASSEDGLRWETQYF
TRBD1	TRBV5-1	TRBJ2-7	few	TGCGCCAGCAGCTTTCCCGGGACAGGTGAGAGGGCCTACGAGCAGTACTTC	CASSFPGTGERAYEQYF
TRBD1	TRBV12-3/TRBV12-4	TRBJ2-5	.	TGTGCCAGCAATCTCCACCGTGGACAGGACCAAGAGACCCAGTACTTC	CASNLHRGQDQETQYF
.	TRBV4-3	TRBJ2-7	few	TGCGCCAGCAGCCAAGGTCCGGGTTCCTACGAGCAGTACTTC	CASSQGPGSYEQYF
.	TRBV29-1	TRBJ2-3	.	TGCAGCGTTGCCTGGACAGATACGCAGTATTTT	CSVAWTDTQYF
.	TRBV18	TRBJ2-5	few	TGTGCCAGCTCACCCATACAAGAGACCCAGTACTTC	CASSPIQETQYF
.	TRBV5-1	TRBJ1-1	.	TGCGCCAGCAGCTCCCGGGGGCCCAGCACTGAAGCTTTCTTT	CASSSRGPSTEAFF
.	TRBV5-1	TRBJ2-2	many	TGCGCCAGCAGACAAGCCCAGAGCTTTTTCGGTACCGGGGAGCTGTTTTTT	CASRQAQSFFGTGELFF
.	TRBV18	TRBJ2-1	many	TGTGCCAGCTCCTCGGGCCACTCCTACAATGAGCAGTTCTTC	CASSSGHSYNEQFF
.	TRBV7-2	TRBJ2-1	.	TGTGCCAGCAGCTACACCGTTGGGACCTACAATGAGCAGTTCTTC	CASSYTVGTYNEQFF
TRBD1	TRBV6-5	TRBJ2-5	.	TGTGCCAGCAGTTACGAGGGGGCTGGGGAGGAGACCCAGTACTTC	CASSYEGAGEETQYF
TRBD2	TRBV3-1	TRBJ2-2	many	TGTGCCAGCAGCTACCTAGCGGGAGGAAACACCGGGGAGCTGTTTTTT	CASSYLAGGNTGELFF
.	TRBV5-5	TRBJ1-1	few	TGTGCCAGCAGCTTGATGGGGCGTGAAGCTTTCTTT	CASSLMGREAFF
TRBD1	TRBV4-3	TRBJ2-1	few	TGCGCCAGCAGCTCTATAATCGGGACAGACAATGAGCAGTTCTTC	CASSSIIGTDNEQFF
TRBD1	TRBV7-2	TRBJ1-2	.	TGTGCCAGCAGCCTATCGACAGGGTCCTATGGCTACACCTTC	CASSLSTGSYGYTF
.	TRBV5-1	TRBJ2-5	.	TGCGCCAGCAGCCAAGGGGGTATCCAGTACTTC	CASSQGGIQYF
TRBD1	TRBV7-8	TRBJ2-2	few	TGTGCCAGCACCCATGACAGGGGTGCCGGGGAGCTGTTTTTT	CASTHDRGAGELFF
.	TRBV15	TRBJ2-3	.	TGTGCCACCAGCAGGGTTATACGCGGGGGCACAGATACGCAGTATTTT	CATSRVIRGGTDTQYF
.	TRBV12-3/TRBV12-4	TRBJ1-2	.	TGTGCCAGCAGTTTAAGACTGGCGTATGGCTACACCTTC	CASSLRLAYGYTF
.	TRBV20-1	TRBJ1-6	many	TGCAGTGCTAGAGAACAGGCCCCGCCGGGTGGACCCCTCCACTTT	CSAREQAPPGGPLHF
.	TRBV20-1	TRBJ1-5	many	TGCAGTGCTGAAAATGGGGGGCAGCCCCAGCATTTT	CSAENGGQPQHF
.	TRBV5-5	TRBJ2-5	.	TGTGCCAGCAGAAACACGGTAGAGGAGACCCAGTACTTC	CASRNTVEETQYF
.	TRBV7-8	TRBJ2-1	many	TGTGCCAGCAGCTTAGTTGGTTACAATGAGCAGTTCTTC	CASSLVGYNEQFF
.	TRBV20-1	TRBJ2-7	many	TGCAGTGCTATTACAGGGATCGAGCAGTACTTC	CSAITGIEQYF